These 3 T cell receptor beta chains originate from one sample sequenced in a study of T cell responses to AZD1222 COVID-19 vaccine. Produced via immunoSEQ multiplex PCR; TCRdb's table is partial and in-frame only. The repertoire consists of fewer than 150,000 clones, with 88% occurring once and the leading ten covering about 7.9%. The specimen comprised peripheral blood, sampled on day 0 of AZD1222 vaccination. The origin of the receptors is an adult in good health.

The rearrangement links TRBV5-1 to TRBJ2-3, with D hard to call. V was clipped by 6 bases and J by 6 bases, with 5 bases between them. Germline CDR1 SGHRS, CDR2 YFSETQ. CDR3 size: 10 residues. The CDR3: CASKDDTQYF. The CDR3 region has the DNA TGCGCCAGCAAAGACGATACGCAGTATTTT.

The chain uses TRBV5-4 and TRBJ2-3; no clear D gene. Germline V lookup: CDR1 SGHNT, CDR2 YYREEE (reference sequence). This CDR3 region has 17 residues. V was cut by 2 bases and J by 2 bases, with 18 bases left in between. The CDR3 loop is CASSFGGRSSLTDTQYF. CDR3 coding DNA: TGTGCCAGCAGCTTCGGTGGGCGGTCGTCGCTCACAGATACGCAGTATTTT. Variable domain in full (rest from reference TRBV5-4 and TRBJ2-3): ETGVTQSPTHLIKTRGQQVTLRCSSQSGHNTVSWYQQALGQGPQFIFQYYREEENGRGNFPPRFSGLQFPNYSSELNVNALELDDSALYLCASSFGGRSSLTDTQYFGPGTRLTVL.

CDR3 sequence: CASSGGRGKNIQYF. The CDR3 coding sequence is TGTGCCAGCTCGGGTGGCAGGGGCAAAAACATTCAGTACTTC. The chain couples TRBV21-1 to TRBJ2-4; the DNA was not used to check the table's D call, TRBD1. TRBV21-1 is marked as a pseudogene. There are 14 residues in the CDR3.